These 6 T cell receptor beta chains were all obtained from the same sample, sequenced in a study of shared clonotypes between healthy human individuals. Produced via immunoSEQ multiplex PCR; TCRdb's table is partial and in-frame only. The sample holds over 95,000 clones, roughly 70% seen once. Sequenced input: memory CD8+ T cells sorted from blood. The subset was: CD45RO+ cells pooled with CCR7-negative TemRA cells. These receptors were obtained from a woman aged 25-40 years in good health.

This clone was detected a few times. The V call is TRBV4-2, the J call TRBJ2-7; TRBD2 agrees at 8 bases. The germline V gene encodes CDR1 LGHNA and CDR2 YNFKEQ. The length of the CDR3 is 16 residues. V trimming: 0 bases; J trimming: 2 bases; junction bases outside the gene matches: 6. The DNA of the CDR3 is TGTGCCAGCAGCCAAGACAGCGGGAGTGATGCCTACGAGCAGTACTTC. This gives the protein CASSQDSGSDAYEQYF.

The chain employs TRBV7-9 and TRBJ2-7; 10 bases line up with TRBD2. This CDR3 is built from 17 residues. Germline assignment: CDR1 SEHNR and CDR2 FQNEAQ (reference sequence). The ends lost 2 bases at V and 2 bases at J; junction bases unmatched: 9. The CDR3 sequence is CASSLILAGVGTYEQYF. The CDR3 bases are TGTGCCAGCAGCTTAATCCTAGCGGGAGTCGGTACCTACGAGCAGTACTTC.

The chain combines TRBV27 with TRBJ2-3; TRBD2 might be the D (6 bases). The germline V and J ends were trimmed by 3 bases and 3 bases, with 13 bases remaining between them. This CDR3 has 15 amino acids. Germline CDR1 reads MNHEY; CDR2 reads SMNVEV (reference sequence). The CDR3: CASSFGVLATDTQYF. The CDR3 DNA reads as TGTGCCAGCAGTTTTGGCGTACTAGCAACAGATACGCAGTATTTT.

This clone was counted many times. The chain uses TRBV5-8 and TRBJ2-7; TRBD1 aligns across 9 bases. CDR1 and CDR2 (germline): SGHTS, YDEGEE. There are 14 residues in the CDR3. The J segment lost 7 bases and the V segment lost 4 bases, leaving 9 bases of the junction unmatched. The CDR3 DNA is TGTGCCAGCAGCGGACTACAGGGGGCTAGAGAGCAGTACTTC. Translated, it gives CASSGLQGAREQYF.

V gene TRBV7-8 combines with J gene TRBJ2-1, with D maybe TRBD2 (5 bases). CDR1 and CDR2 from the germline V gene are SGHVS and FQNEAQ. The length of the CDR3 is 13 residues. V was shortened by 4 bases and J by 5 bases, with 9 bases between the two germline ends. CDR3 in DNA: TGTGCCAGCAGCTCCGGGATGCACAATGAGCAGTTCTTC. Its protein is CASSSGMHNEQFF.

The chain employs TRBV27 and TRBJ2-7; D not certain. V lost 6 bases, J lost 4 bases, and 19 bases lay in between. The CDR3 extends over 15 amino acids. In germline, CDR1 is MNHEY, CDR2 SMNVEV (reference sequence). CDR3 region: CASSFCSSCPYEQYF. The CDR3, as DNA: TGTGCCAGCAGCTTTTGTAGCTCTTGTCCATACGAGCAGTACTTC.